Presented here are 13 T cell receptor beta chains from one specimen sequenced in a study of molecular identifiers for immune sequencing clone quantification. MiXCR, run by TCRdb on the PCR reads, gives a single entry per CDR3 protein. The data hold approximately 550,000 distinct CDR3 sequences, with less than 30% observed a single time. Sequencing input: naive CD8+ T cells from blood, with Jurkat cell RNA spiked in. Subset of the sample: FACS-sorted CD8+CD4-CCR7+CD45RA+ naive T cells. These receptors originate from a human donor in good health. Some libraries in this study had Jurkat cell RNA spiked in.

This clonotype was recorded once. A much larger clone differs by one base, so this may be a read error. The genes are TRBV6-2 or TRBV6-3 and TRBJ1-1; D unclear. The CDR3 covers 12 residues. Germline V lookup: CDR1 MNHEY, CDR2 SVGEGT. The CDR3 is CASNYPATEAFF. CDR3 bases: TGTGCCAGCAATTACCCCGCCACTGAAGCTTTCTTT.

This clonotype was recorded at least ten times. The genes are TRBV13 and TRBJ2-5, with TRBD1 matching 7 bases. This CDR3 region has 14 residues. Germline loops: CDR1 PRHDT, CDR2 FYEKMQ (reference sequence). J was trimmed by 4 bases and V by 4 bases; bases with no gene match: 6. CDR3 region: CASSSHRGRETQYF. DNA for the CDR3: TGTGCCAGCAGCTCGCACAGGGGCCGAGAGACCCAGTACTTC.

With regard to this clonotype: A much larger clone differs from this one at a single base, so this may be a read error. This chain joins TRBV7-9 and TRBJ2-3; 7 nucleotides align to TRBD2. CDR1 and CDR2 from the germline V gene are SEHNR and FQNEAQ (reference sequence). The V and J ends lost 0 bases and 2 bases, in that order; junction bases with no gene match: 8. The CDR3 contains 17 residues. The CDR3 protein is CASSLARSSGFTDTQYF. In nucleotides, the CDR3 is TGTGCCAGCAGCTTAGCGCGGTCTAGCGGATTCACAGATACGCAGTATTTT.

Many counts were recorded for this clonotype. The chain employs TRBV7-9 and TRBJ2-7, with D perhaps matching TRBD1 (6 bases). The CDR3 has 12 residues. The V and J ends lost 5 bases and 3 bases respectively, with 8 bases between them. CDR1 and CDR2 (germline): SEHNR, FQNEAQ (reference sequence). CDR3 nucleotide sequence: TGTGCCAGCAGCCTGACAGGCTACGAGCAGTACTTC. This sequence encodes CASSLTGYEQYF.

The chain links TRBV27 to TRBJ2-3, with 7 positions matching TRBD2. The CDR3 loop spans 14 amino acids. The V gene's germline CDR1 is MNHEY and CDR2 SMNVEV (reference sequence). V lost 5 bases, J lost 0 bases, and 2 bases stayed unmatched. The CDR3 sequence: CASSTGGSTDTQYF. The CDR3 nucleotides are TGTGCCAGCAGTACGGGGGGTAGCACAGATACGCAGTATTTT.

This clonotype was counted a few times. The V and J genes are TRBV2 and TRBJ2-5; 7 nucleotides align to TRBD1. Germline CDR1 reads SNHLY; CDR2 reads FYNNEI. The V gene end was trimmed by 0 bases and the J gene end by 1 base; junction bases not matched to a gene: 5. The CDR3 totals 16 residues. In nucleotides, the CDR3 is TGTGCCAGCAGTGAAGCGGGGACAGCGATCCAAGAGACCCAGTACTTC. Translating gives CASSEAGTAIQETQYF. Drawing the rest from reference TRBV2 and TRBJ2-5, the complete variable domain is EPEVTQTPSHQVTQMGQEVILRCVPISNHLYFYWYRQILGQKVEFLVSFYNNEISEKSEIFDDQFSVERPDGSNFTLKIRSTKLEDSAMYFCASSEAGTAIQETQYFGPGTRLLVL.

The CDR3 nucleotides read TGCAGTGCTAGTGGAGGGATGTCCTATAATTCACCCCTCCACTTT. Translated: CSASGGMSYNSPLHF. This chain links TRBV20-1 with TRBJ1-6; no clear D gene. The CDR3 is 15 residues long. With 3 bases removed from V and 1 base from J, the gap between germline ends came to 10 bases. CDR1 and CDR2 from the germline V gene are DFQATT and SNEGSKA (reference sequence).

Details on this clonotype: A read error may explain this, as a much larger clone is one base away. The chain joins TRBV6-5 to TRBJ2-3; D is perhaps TRBD1 or TRBD2 (5 bases each). Trimming removed 6 bases at V and 4 bases at J, with 26 bases between. The V gene's germline CDR1 is MNHEY and CDR2 SVGAGI. This CDR3 has 18 residues. Written as DNA, the CDR3 is TGTGCCAGCAGAAAAGGATTCCGGGGCCCCCAGGGAGCAGATACGCAGTATTTT. It codes for CASRKGFRGPQGADTQYF.

V usage is TRBV9 and J usage is TRBJ2-3; 9 bases line up with TRBD2. Germline V gene data show CDR1 as SGDLS and CDR2 as YYNGEE. The CDR3 is 16 residues long. V was pared by 3 bases and J by 2 bases, with 7 bases of the junction left unmatched. The DNA of the CDR3 is TGTGCCAGCAGCGCATTAGCGGGAGTGGCCACAGATACGCAGTATTTT. Amino acids: CASSALAGVATDTQYF.

This clonotype was counted a few times. V gene TRBV10-3 combines with J gene TRBJ1-1; D not resolved. The germline V gene has CDR1 ENHRY and CDR2 SYGVKD. CDR3 length: 12 residues. V was shortened by 5 bases and J by 4 bases, with 8 bases between the two germline ends. As DNA, the CDR3 is TGTGCCATCAGTTCGGTGGGCACTGAAGCTTTCTTT. Encoded protein: CAISSVGTEAFF.

About this clonotype itself: This sequence may be a read error, since a much larger clone differs from it by one base. V is TRBV29-1 and J is TRBJ2-2; 7 bases map to TRBD1. The CDR3 totals 12 residues. The V gene's germline CDR1 is SQVTM and CDR2 ANQGSEA. CDR3 sequence: CNVIQGTGELFF. The CDR3 DNA reads as TGCAACGTAATACAGGGGACCGGGGAGCTGTTTTTT.

This clonotype was recorded many times. The rearrangement links TRBV7-8 to TRBJ1-1; a weak D match, TRBD1 (6 bases). The length of the CDR3 is 14 residues. The V gene lost 1 base and the J gene lost 4 bases, with 10 bases spanning the gap. Germline V gives CDR1 SGHVS, CDR2 FQNEAQ. CDR3 in amino acids: CASSLGSRGTEAFF. CDR3 DNA sequence: TGTGCCAGCAGCTTAGGGAGCAGGGGCACTGAAGCTTTCTTT.

The chain carries TRBV27 and TRBJ2-7; 7 bases agree with TRBD2. Per germline, CDR1 MNHEY and CDR2 SMNVEV (reference sequence). The CDR3 loop spans 13 amino acids. V trimming: 4 bases; J trimming: 3 bases; junction bases outside the gene matches: 3. CDR3 sequence reads: CASSWGGDYEQYF. The DNA of the CDR3 is TGTGCCAGCAGTTGGGGGGGGGACTACGAGCAGTACTTC.